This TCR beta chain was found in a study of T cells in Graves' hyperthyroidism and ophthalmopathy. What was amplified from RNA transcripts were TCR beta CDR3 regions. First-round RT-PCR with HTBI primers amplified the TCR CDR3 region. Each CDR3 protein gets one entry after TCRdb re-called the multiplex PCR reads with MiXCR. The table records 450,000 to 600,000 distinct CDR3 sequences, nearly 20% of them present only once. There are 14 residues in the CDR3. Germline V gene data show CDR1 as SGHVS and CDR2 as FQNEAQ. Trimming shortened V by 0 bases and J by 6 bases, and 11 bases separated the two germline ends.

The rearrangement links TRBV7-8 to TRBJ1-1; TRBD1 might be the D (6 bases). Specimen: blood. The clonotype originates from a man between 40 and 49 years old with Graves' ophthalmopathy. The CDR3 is CASSLAYRTAEAFF. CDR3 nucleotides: TGTGCCAGCAGCTTAGCCTATAGGACAGCTGAAGCTTTCTTT.